This record covers a single T cell receptor (beta chain). The data are from a study of PD-L1 blockade in urothelial cancer. Study as a whole: The study started patients on atezolizumab in about 2014, giving 1,200 mg intravenously every 3 weeks. Blood was evaluated 3 weeks (second dose) and 6 weeks after therapy began. Researchers found blood samples held a median of approximately 150,000 T cells.

As to time point: peripheral blood 6 weeks after treatment start. Here immunoSEQ multiplex PCR was the method, and the copy in TCRdb shows in-frame clones only, minus some. The table includes 120,000 or so clones, 86% detected once. The CDR3 totals 16 residues. CDR1 and CDR2 from the germline V gene are SGHDN and FVKESK. Trimming took 0 bases from V and 0 from J; bases not matched to a gene: 5. The specimen was PBMCs, collected around atezolizumab (anti-PD-L1) treatment. The TCR originated in a man aged 50 or older with urothelial cancer. The V call is TRBV14, the J call TRBJ2-7; the match to TRBD2 covers 7 bases. The CDR3 reads CASSQEWRETSYEQYF. As DNA, the CDR3 is TGTGCCAGCAGCCAAGAATGGCGGGAGACCTCCTACGAGCAGTACTTC.